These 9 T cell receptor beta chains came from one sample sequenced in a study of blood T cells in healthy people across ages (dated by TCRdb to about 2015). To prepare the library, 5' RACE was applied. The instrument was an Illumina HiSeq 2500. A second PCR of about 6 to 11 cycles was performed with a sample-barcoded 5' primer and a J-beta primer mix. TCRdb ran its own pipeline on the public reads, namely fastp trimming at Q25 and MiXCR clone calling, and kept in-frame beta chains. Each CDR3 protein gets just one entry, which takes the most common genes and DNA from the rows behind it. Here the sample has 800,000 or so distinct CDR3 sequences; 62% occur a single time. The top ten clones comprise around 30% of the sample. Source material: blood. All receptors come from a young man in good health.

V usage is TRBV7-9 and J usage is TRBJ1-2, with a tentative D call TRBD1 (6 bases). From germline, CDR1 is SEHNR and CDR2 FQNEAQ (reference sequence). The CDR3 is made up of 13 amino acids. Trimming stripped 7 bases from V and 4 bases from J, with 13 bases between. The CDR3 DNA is TGTGCCAGCACCAACCAGGGGTCCTATGGCTACACCTTC. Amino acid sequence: CASTNQGSYGYTF.

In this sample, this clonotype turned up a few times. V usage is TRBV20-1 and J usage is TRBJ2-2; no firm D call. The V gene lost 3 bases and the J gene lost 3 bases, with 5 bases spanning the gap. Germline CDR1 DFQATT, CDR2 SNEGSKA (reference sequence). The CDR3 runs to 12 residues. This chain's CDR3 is CSARSDTGELFF. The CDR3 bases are TGCAGTGCTAGGAGCGACACCGGGGAGCTGTTTTTT.

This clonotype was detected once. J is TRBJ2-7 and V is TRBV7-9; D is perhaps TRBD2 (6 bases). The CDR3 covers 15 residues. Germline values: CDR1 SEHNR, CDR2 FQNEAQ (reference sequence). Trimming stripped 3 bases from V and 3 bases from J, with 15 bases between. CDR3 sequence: CASSFPTGEIYEQYF. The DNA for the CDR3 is TGTGCCAGCAGCTTTCCTACGGGGGAGATCTACGAGCAGTACTTC. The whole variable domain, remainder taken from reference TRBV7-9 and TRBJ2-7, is DTGVSQNPRHKITKRGQNVTFRCDPISEHNRLYWYRQTLGQGPEFLTYFQNEAQLEKSRLLSDRFSAERPKGSFSTLEIQRTEQGDSAMYLCASSFPTGEIYEQYFGPGTRLTVT.

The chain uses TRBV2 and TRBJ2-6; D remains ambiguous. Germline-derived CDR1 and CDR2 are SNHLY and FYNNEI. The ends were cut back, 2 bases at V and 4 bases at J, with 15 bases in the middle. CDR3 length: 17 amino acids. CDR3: CASSERRRAGGANVLTF. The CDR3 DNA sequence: TGTGCCAGCAGTGAACGTAGAAGGGCCGGCGGGGCCAACGTCCTGACTTTC.

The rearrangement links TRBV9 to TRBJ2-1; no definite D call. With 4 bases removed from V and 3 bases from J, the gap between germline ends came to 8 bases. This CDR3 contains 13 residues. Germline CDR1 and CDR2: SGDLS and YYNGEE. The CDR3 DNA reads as TGTGCCAGCAGCAATAGCATCTACAATGAGCAGTTCTTC. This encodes CASSNSIYNEQFF.

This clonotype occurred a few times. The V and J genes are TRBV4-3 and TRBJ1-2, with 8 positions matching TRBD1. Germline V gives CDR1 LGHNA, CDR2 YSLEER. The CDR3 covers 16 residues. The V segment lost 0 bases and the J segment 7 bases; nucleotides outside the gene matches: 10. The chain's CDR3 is CASSQDPTGGLRGYTF. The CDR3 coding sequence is TGCGCCAGCAGCCAAGATCCAACAGGGGGACTCCGTGGCTACACCTTC.

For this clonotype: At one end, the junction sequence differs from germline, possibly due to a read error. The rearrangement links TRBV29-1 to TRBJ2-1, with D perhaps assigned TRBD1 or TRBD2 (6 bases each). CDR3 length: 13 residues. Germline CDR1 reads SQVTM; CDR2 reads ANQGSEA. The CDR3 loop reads CSVTRRGDNGQFF. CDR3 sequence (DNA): TGCAGCGTCACTCGAAGGGGGGACAATGGGCAGTTCTTC.

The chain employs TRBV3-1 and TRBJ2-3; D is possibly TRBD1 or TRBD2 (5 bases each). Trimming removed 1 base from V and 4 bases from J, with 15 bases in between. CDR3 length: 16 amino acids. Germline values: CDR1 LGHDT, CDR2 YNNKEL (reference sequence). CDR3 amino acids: CASSQGVGPHADTQYF. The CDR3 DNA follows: TGTGCCAGCAGCCAAGGGGTGGGACCACACGCAGATACGCAGTATTTT.

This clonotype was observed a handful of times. The CDR3 spells CASSQDRDFQETQYF. Written as DNA, the CDR3 is TGTGCCAGCAGCCAAGATAGGGACTTCCAAGAGACCCAGTACTTC. The rearrangement links TRBV3-1 to TRBJ2-5; tentative D call: TRBD2 (6 bases). Germline CDR1 and CDR2: LGHDT and YNNKEL (reference sequence). This CDR3 comprises 15 residues. Trimming pared 0 bases from V and 1 base from J, leaving 9 bases between.